Below, one T cell receptor (beta chain) is given with its context. The repertoire was sequenced with immunoSEQ multiplex PCR; TCRdb's copy has only in-frame clones and lacks some. The sample yields more than 70,000 clones, around 86% seen once. The sample is drawn from a study of blood T cell repertoires in COVID-19. V trimming: 3 bases; J trimming: 5 bases; junction bases outside the gene matches: 6. The CDR3 runs to 15 residues. Germline CDR1 SGHNT, CDR2 YYREEE (reference sequence). This chain uses TRBV5-4 with TRBJ1-1; 11 bases align to TRBD1. This receptor was obtained from a human donor in a cohort sampled during active COVID-19. Material for sequencing was peripheral blood. For the CDR3, the DNA is TGTGCCAGCAGCTCACGGGACAGGGGGATTACTGAAGCTTTCTTT. It codes for CASSSRDRGITEAFF.